This T cell receptor beta chain was found in a study of OX40 agonist ivuxolimab in advanced cancers. Profiling relied on immunoSEQ multiplex PCR, and the TCRdb table lists in-frame clones only, not all of them. The sample lists over 30,000 clones; 84% were seen once. This CDR3 is built from 18 residues. Germline loops: CDR1 MNHNS, CDR2 SASEGT. Losses at the gene ends were 3 bases for V and 2 bases for J; bases not matched to a gene: 10. The specimen was CD4+ or CD8+ T cells sorted from blood, collected in a trial of the OX40 agonist ivuxolimab. The receptor was derived from an adult with an advanced solid tumor such as melanoma, head and neck, liver or kidney cancer. This chain connects TRBV6-1 to TRBJ2-3; TRBD2 aligns across 11 bases. The CDR3 here is CASSDRTGTSGHTDTQYF. CDR3 DNA: TGTGCCAGCAGTGATAGAACCGGGACTAGCGGTCACACAGATACGCAGTATTTT.